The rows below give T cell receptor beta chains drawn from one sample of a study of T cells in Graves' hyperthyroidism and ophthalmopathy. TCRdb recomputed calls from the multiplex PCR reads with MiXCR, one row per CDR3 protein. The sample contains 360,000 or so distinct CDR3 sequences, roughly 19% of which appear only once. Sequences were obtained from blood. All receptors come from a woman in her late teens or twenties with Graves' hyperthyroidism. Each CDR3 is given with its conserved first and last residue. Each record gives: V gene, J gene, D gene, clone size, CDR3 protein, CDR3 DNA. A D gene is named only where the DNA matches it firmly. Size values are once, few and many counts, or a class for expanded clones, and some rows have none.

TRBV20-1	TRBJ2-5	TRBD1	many	CSAPRDRVPIYF	TGCAGTGCTCCCCGGGACAGGGTGCCGATATACTTC
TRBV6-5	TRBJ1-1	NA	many	CASSYSSSRNTEAFF	TGTGCCAGCAGTTACTCGAGTAGCCGGAACACTGAAGCTTTCTTT
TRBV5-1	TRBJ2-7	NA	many	CASSLGADSSYEQYF	TGCGCCAGCAGCTTGGGGGCCGACAGCTCCTACGAGCAGTACTTC
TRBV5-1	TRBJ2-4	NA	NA	CASTEGERGIQYF	TGCGCCAGCACCGAGGGAGAAAGAGGCATTCAGTACTTC
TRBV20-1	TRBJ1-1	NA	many	CSAVNPLSGGGGTEAFF	TGCAGTGCCGTCAACCCTCTCTCGGGAGGTGGGGGAACTGAAGCTTTCTTT
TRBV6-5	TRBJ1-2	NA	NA	CASSYSERNYGYTF	TGTGCCAGCAGTTACTCCGAGCGTAACTATGGTTACACCTTC
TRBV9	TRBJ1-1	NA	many	CASSVEMANTEAFF	TGTGCCAGCAGCGTAGAAATGGCGAACACTGAAGCTTTCTTT
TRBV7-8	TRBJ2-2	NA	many	CASSSTTHTGELFF	TGTGCCAGCAGCTCCACGACTCATACCGGGGAGCTGTTTTTT
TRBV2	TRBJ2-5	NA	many	CASSERGSIETQYF	TGTGCCAGCAGTGAACGGGGTAGCATAGAGACCCAGTACTTC
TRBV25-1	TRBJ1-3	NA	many	CASRFAGGNTIYF	TGTGCCAGCAGGTTCGCGGGTGGAAACACCATATATTTT
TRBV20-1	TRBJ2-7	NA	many	CSARAPGRSVEQYF	TGCAGTGCTAGAGCTCCGGGCCGGTCGGTCGAGCAGTACTTC
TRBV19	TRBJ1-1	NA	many	CASSGQLYTEAFF	TGTGCCAGTAGTGGACAGCTCTACACTGAAGCTTTCTTT
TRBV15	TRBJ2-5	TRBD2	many	CATSRDYTSGGLETQYF	TGTGCCACCAGCAGAGATTATACGTCGGGGGGGCTGGAGACCCAGTACTTC
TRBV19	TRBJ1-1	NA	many	CASLNTQVSSLGAFF	TGTGCCAGTCTTAATACACAGGTTTCGAGCTTGGGAGCTTTCTTT
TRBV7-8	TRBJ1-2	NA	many	CASSPGIDYGYTF	TGTGCCAGCAGCCCTGGGATCGACTATGGCTACACCTTC
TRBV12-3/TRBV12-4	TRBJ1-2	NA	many	CASSFGSFYGYTF	TGTGCCAGCAGTTTTGGGAGTTTCTATGGCTACACCTTC
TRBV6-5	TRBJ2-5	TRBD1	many	CASSRPTGTEETQYF	TGTGCCAGCAGTCGACCAACCGGGACAGAAGAGACCCAGTACTTC
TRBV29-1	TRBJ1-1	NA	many	CSVIDSEAFF	TGCAGCGTCATCGACAGTGAAGCTTTCTTT
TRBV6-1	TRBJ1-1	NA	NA	CASSTRSGRGDTEAFF	TGTGCCAGCAGTACCCGGTCGGGTCGGGGAGACACTGAAGCTTTCTTT
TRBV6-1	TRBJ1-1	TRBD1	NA	CASSRPGGETEAFF	TGTGCCAGCAGTAGACCAGGGGGAGAGACTGAAGCTTTCTTT
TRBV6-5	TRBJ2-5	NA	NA	CASSLWDHHETQYF	TGTGCCAGCAGTTTATGGGACCATCACGAGACCCAGTACTTC
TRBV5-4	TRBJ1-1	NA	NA	CASANEGLMNTEAFF	TGTGCCAGCGCGAATGAGGGGTTAATGAACACTGAAGCTTTCTTT
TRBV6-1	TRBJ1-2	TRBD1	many	CASSPGTGDGYTF	TGTGCCAGCAGTCCCGGGACAGGGGATGGCTACACCTTC
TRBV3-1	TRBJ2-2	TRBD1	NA	CASSPGQGDNTGELFF	TGTGCCAGCAGCCCTGGACAGGGGGATAACACCGGGGAGCTGTTTTTT
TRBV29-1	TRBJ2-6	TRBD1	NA	CSVVMDRVSGANVLTF	TGCAGCGTTGTAATGGACAGGGTGTCAGGGGCCAACGTCCTGACTTTC
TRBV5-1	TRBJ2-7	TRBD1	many	CASSLYRGSSYEQYF	TGCGCCAGCAGCTTATACAGGGGGAGCTCCTACGAGCAGTACTTC
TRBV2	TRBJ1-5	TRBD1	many	CASKGTGGNQPQHF	TGTGCCAGCAAGGGGACAGGGGGCAATCAGCCCCAGCATTTT
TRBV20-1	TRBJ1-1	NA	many	CSALVPGLNTEAFF	TGCAGTGCTTTAGTCCCAGGATTGAACACTGAAGCTTTCTTT
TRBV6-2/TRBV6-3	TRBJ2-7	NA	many	CASSNAPLPTGLGGHEQYF	TGTGCCAGCTCAAATGCCCCGCTCCCGACGGGACTAGGGGGCCACGAGCAGTACTTC
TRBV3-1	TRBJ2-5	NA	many	CASSQDNVQETQYF	TGTGCCAGCAGCCAAGACAACGTCCAAGAGACCCAGTACTTC
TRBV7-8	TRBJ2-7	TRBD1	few	CASSPTGGRSYEQYF	TGTGCCAGCAGCCCCACAGGGGGCCGGAGCTACGAGCAGTACTTC
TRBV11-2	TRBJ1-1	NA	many	CASSLDRSFEAFF	TGTGCCAGCAGCTTAGACAGGTCCTTTGAAGCTTTCTTT
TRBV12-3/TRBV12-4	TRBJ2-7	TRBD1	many	CASSARTGRDEQYF	TGTGCCAGCAGCGCCCGGACAGGACGGGACGAGCAGTACTTC
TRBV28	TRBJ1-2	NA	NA	CASSFWGADGYTF	TGTGCCAGCAGTTTCTGGGGGGCTGATGGCTACACCTTC
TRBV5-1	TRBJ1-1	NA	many	CASSFDGWSTEAFF	TGCGCCAGCAGCTTTGACGGGTGGAGCACTGAAGCTTTCTTT